Only a few counts were recorded for the clone carrying this T cell receptor beta chain. The data were obtained in a study of graft-versus-host responses after intestinal transplantation. The protocol was immunoSEQ multiplex PCR, while the TCRdb copy is restricted to in-frame clones and leaves out a portion. The top ten clones hold 0.66% of a sample with about 25,000 clones, approximately 40% of them seen once. The sequencing used alloreactive CD4+ T cells from a mixed lymphocyte reaction culture, collected before intestinal transplant. The subset denotes: CFSE-low proliferating T cells sorted from roughly six-day pre-transplant mixed lymphocyte reaction (GvH or HvG direction). The sequence came from a human patient who received an intestinal transplant.

The chain's CDR3 is CASSTGQYGYTF. The CDR3, as DNA: TGTGCCAGCAGCACAGGGCAGTATGGCTACACCTTC. The rearrangement uses TRBV28 and TRBJ1-2; weak D call: TRBD1 (6 bases). Germline CDR1 and CDR2: MDHEN and SYDVKM. The CDR3 extends over 12 amino acids. Between the trimmed V and J ends, which lost 6 bases and 5 bases, there was a span of 10 bases.